The 15 T cell receptor beta chains given below trace back to one sample, sequenced in a study of blood T cells in healthy people across ages (dated by TCRdb to between 2014 and 2017). The library was built by means of 5' RACE. Sequencer: Illumina HiSeq 2500. A second PCR of roughly 7 to 11 cycles was performed with a sample-barcoded 5' primer and a J-beta primer mix. TCRdb itself trimmed the public reads at Q25 with fastp, ran MiXCR and retained productive beta chains. Here each entry gathers all rows of one CDR3 protein and keeps the most common genes and DNA. A total of about 1.8 million distinct CDR3 sequences appear in this sample, around 50% of them only once. The ten largest clones capture approximately 2% of the sample. Sequenced input: blood. These receptors were obtained from a woman aged 40-49 years in good health.

The chain employs TRBV25-1 and TRBJ2-5; no clear D gene. Trimming took 1 base from V and 1 from J, leaving 7 bases between them. Germline CDR1 is MGHDK and CDR2 is SYGVNS. The CDR3 extends over 14 amino acids. CDR3 amino acids: CASSEWVFQETQYF. CDR3 bases: TGTGCCAGCAGTGAATGGGTCTTCCAAGAGACCCAGTACTTC. Full variable domain (missing parts from reference TRBV25-1 and TRBJ2-5): EADIYQTPRYLVIGTGKKITLECSQTMGHDKMYWYQQDPGMELHLIHYSYGVNSTEKGDLSSESTVSRIRTEHFPLTLESARPSHTSQYLCASSEWVFQETQYFGPGTRLLVL.

This chain joins TRBV4-1 and TRBJ2-4; 7 bases are a match to TRBD2. The ends lost 0 bases at V and 1 base at J; junction bases unmatched: 6. CDR3 size: 17 residues. The germline V gene encodes CDR1 MGHRA and CDR2 YSYEKL. Here the CDR3 reads CASSQDGGLLAKNIQYF. The CDR3 bases are TGCGCCAGCAGCCAAGATGGGGGACTATTGGCCAAAAACATTCAGTACTTC.

This chain uses TRBV28 with TRBJ2-3; 8 nucleotides match TRBD1. CDR1 is MDHEN and CDR2 is SYDVKM in the germline V gene. The CDR3 sequence is 17 residues long. The ends lost 7 bases at V and 0 bases at J; junction bases unmatched: 12. CDR3 DNA sequence: TGTGCCAGCAAGGAGGACAGGGTACCTTTTAGCACAGATACGCAGTATTTT. Encoded protein: CASKEDRVPFSTDTQYF.

V gene TRBV15 combines with J gene TRBJ2-5, with a tentative D call TRBD1 (8 bases). V was shortened by 1 base and J by 0 bases, with 15 bases between the two germline ends. The CDR3 has 17 residues. The germline V gene has CDR1 LNHNV and CDR2 YYDKDF (reference sequence). CDR3 nucleotide sequence: TGTGCCACCAGCAGAGTAACAGGGGGGGTGTACCAAGAGACCCAGTACTTC. Protein: CATSRVTGGVYQETQYF.

There are a few counts of this clonotype. The chain is built from TRBV4-1 and TRBJ2-3; 10 bases agree with TRBD2. CDR1 MGHRA and CDR2 YSYEKL come from the germline V gene. The V gene end was trimmed by 1 base and the J gene end by 4 bases; junction bases not matched to a gene: 5. The CDR3 is 16 amino acids. CDR3 sequence reads: CASSQGAAGGSDTQYF. The CDR3 nucleotides are TGCGCCAGCAGCCAAGGGGCAGCGGGGGGGTCAGATACGCAGTATTTT.

This clonotype has a handful of counts. The chain couples TRBV20-1 to TRBJ2-1, with D maybe TRBD1 (6 bases). CDR1 DFQATT and CDR2 SNEGSKA come from the germline V gene (reference sequence). The CDR3 has 12 residues. V lost 6 bases and J lost 13, with 19 bases in between. CDR3: CSAPLLGTSQFF. The CDR3 nucleotides read TGCAGTGCCCCTCTTTTAGGGACATCCCAGTTCTTC.

This clonotype was observed a few times. The J gene is TRBJ2-7, the V gene TRBV6-2 or TRBV6-3; 8 bases agree with TRBD1. Germline-derived CDR1 and CDR2 are MNHEY and SVGEGT. This CDR3 region has 14 residues. After removal of 6 bases from V and 3 bases from J, the junction contained 7 bases not matched to a gene. CDR3 amino acids: CASRTTGASYEQYF. As DNA, the CDR3 is TGTGCCAGCAGAACGACAGGGGCCAGCTACGAGCAGTACTTC.

This clonotype was seen a handful of times. This chain uses TRBV27 with TRBJ2-3; D gene ambiguous. Between the trimmed V and J ends, which lost 6 bases and 7 bases, there was a span of 8 bases. CDR1 is MNHEY and CDR2 is SMNVEV in the germline V gene (reference sequence). The CDR3 is 11 amino acids. For the CDR3, the DNA is TGTGCCAGCAGATATCGCCATACGCAGTATTTT. It yields the protein CASRYRHTQYF.

The rearrangement joins TRBV7-2 to TRBJ2-3, with 13 bases lining up with TRBD2. Germline V gene sequence: CDR1 SGHTA, CDR2 FQGNSA. The CDR3 is 18 amino acids. Trimming cost V 5 bases and J 0 bases; bases outside gene matches: 8. CDR3 loop: CASSRRTSGGRSTDTQYF. In DNA, the CDR3 is TGTGCCAGCAGCCGAAGGACTAGCGGGGGCCGGAGCACAGATACGCAGTATTTT.

This chain connects TRBV7-2 to TRBJ2-1; 10 bases are shared with TRBD1. This CDR3 contains 16 residues. V was pared by 5 bases and J by 5 bases, with 9 bases of the junction left unmatched. CDR1 SGHTA and CDR2 FQGNSA come from the germline V gene. In DNA, the CDR3 is TGTGCCAGCAGCCCGCGACAGGGGGCAACGAACAATGAGCAGTTCTTC. Residues: CASSPRQGATNNEQFF.

This clonotype was seen once. The chain is built from TRBV20-1 and TRBJ2-5, with D unclear. V lost 6 bases and J 11 bases, leaving 19 bases between the germline ends. Germline-derived CDR1 and CDR2 are DFQATT and SNEGSKA (reference sequence). The CDR3 is made up of 12 amino acids. For the CDR3, the DNA is TGCAGTGCCAGTCCTCTTGGGGTTGGGCAGTACTTC. Its protein is CSASPLGVGQYF.

The chain carries TRBV20-1 and TRBJ1-5, with D perhaps TRBD1 (6 bases). Trimming pared 6 bases from V and 1 base from J, leaving 16 bases between. CDR3 length: 15 amino acids. Germline V gene lookup returns CDR1 DFQATT and CDR2 SNEGSKA (reference sequence). The CDR3 sequence: CSAFHREGSNQPQHF. CDR3 in DNA: TGCAGTGCCTTCCACAGGGAAGGAAGCAATCAGCCCCAGCATTTT.

The rearrangement links TRBV29-1 to TRBJ2-1, with TRBD2 matching 15 bases. The CDR3 runs to 15 residues. CDR1 and CDR2 from the germline V gene are SQVTM and ANQGSEA. The ends lost 6 bases at V and 7 bases at J; junction bases unmatched: 7. The CDR3 nucleotides are TGCAGCGTAACCTTGGGACTAGCGGGGGGAAATGAGCAGTTCTTC. It translates to CSVTLGLAGGNEQFF.

This clonotype was seen once. The rearrangement links TRBV9 to TRBJ2-3, with TRBD2 matching over 8 bases. With 4 bases clipped from V and 5 bases from J, the junction kept 9 bases outside the gene matches. The CDR3 covers 15 residues. The germline gives CDR1 SGDLS, CDR2 YYNGEE. Written as DNA, the CDR3 is TGTGCCAGCAGCCCAGGAGGGACTAGTAGAGATACGCAGTATTTT. Protein: CASSPGGTSRDTQYF. The complete variable domain, with remaining parts taken from reference TRBV9 and TRBJ2-3, reads DSGVTQTPKHLITATGQRVTLRCSPRSGDLSVYWYQQSLDQGLQFLIQYYNGEERAKGNILERFSAQQFPDLHSELNLSSLELGDSALYFCASSPGGTSRDTQYFGPGTRLTVL.

The V and J genes are TRBV7-2 and TRBJ2-6; perhaps TRBD1 as D (6 bases). The CDR3 sequence is 18 residues long. V dropped 2 bases and J dropped 1 base, with 15 bases sitting between them. CDR1 SGHTA and CDR2 FQGNSA come from the germline V gene. CDR3 sequence reads: CASSLFRGRTSGANVLTF. The CDR3 DNA reads as TGTGCCAGCAGCTTATTCAGGGGTAGAACATCTGGGGCCAACGTCCTGACTTTC.